One sample yielded the 30 T cell receptor beta chains listed below, sequenced in a study of shared clonotypes between healthy human individuals. TCRdb's copy holds only in-frame clones and misses some; the assay was immunoSEQ multiplex PCR. The sample lists roughly 2.1 million clones, roughly 91% seen once, with 1.5% to 2% in the top ten. CD8 cells classed as naive were CD45RO-negative and positively selected for CCR7, excluding terminally differentiated effector memory CD45RA+ cells. The sample taken for sequencing was naive CD8+ T cells from PBMCs. The receptor source for this set is a man younger than 35 in good health. Some clones in this sample may be carry-over from other donors' samples.

The V gene is TRBV27, the J gene TRBJ2-7, with 7 bases aligning to TRBD2. The junction had 8 bases not matched to a gene; V was cut back by 3 bases and J by 3 bases. This CDR3 has 15 residues. The V gene's germline CDR1 is MNHEY and CDR2 SMNVEV (reference sequence). The CDR3 nucleotides are TGTGCCAGCAGTTTGGAGGGAGGGGTAAACTACGAGCAGTACTTC. Amino acid sequence: CASSLEGGVNYEQYF.

This rearrangement joins TRBV28 to TRBJ2-3, with 7 bases aligning to TRBD2. V lost 7 bases to trimming and J lost 3 bases; unmatched junction nucleotides: 4. This CDR3 contains 13 residues. Per germline, CDR1 MDHEN and CDR2 SYDVKM. The CDR3 loop reads CASTLAETDTQYF. DNA of the CDR3: TGTGCCAGCACCCTAGCGGAAACAGATACGCAGTATTTT.

The chain is built from TRBV18 and TRBJ2-3, with unresolved D. V was trimmed by 6 bases and J by 0 bases, leaving 16 bases between them. CDR3 length: 16 residues. Germline V gene sequence: CDR1 KGHSH, CDR2 LQKENI. The CDR3 is CASSPGSSLSTDTQYF. The CDR3 DNA is TGTGCCAGCTCCCCCGGGTCGAGCCTTAGCACAGATACGCAGTATTTT.

J is TRBJ2-5 and V is TRBV28; tentatively, D is TRBD2 (5 bases). The last part of the DNA fits TRBJ2-7 better; the J call may be wrong. CDR3 length: 11 residues. The germline V gene has CDR1 MDHEN and CDR2 SYDVKM. DNA for the CDR3: TGTGCCAGCAGACGAGGGTACGAGCAGTACTTC. This codes for CASRRGYEQYF.

To note about this clone: Additional DNA sequences in this sample encode the identical CDR3. V is TRBV6-5 and J is TRBJ1-1; tentatively, D is TRBD1 (5 bases). CDR1 and CDR2 (germline): MNHEY, SVGAGI. The CDR3 has 14 amino acids. V shed 6 bases and J shed 4 bases, with 15 bases lying between them. CDR3 protein: CASSYGGMSTEAFF. The CDR3 nucleotides read TGTGCCAGCAGCTACGGGGGGATGAGCACTGAAGCTTTCTTT.

This clone was seen only once. This chain uses TRBV27 with TRBJ1-5, with TRBD1 as a possible D gene (5 bases). Germline V gene lookup returns CDR1 MNHEY and CDR2 SMNVEV (reference sequence). CDR3 length: 16 residues. V was cut by 5 bases and J by 6 bases, with 20 bases left in between. CDR3 in amino acids: CASSPSGGEVTQPQHF. CDR3 nucleotides: TGTGCCAGCAGTCCCTCGGGAGGGGAAGTTACTCAGCCCCAGCATTTT.

The chain carries TRBV6-1 and TRBJ2-4; a possible D gene is TRBD1 (6 bases). The CDR3 spans 14 residues. The germline CDR1 and CDR2 sequences are MNHNS and SASEGT. Trimming took off 4 bases at V and 4 bases at J, with 11 bases between the two ends. The DNA for the CDR3 is TGTGCCAGCAGTGGGGGGCCAGCTAAAAACATTCAGTACTTC. This gives the protein CASSGGPAKNIQYF.

The CDR3 DNA reads TGTGCCAGCAGCTTAGAGACTAGCGGTTCCTACGAGCAGTACTTC. Translating gives CASSLETSGSYEQYF. The genes are TRBV7-9 and TRBJ2-7; 9 bases are a match to TRBD2. This CDR3 contains 15 residues. J lost 1 base, V lost 1 base, and 2 bases had no gene match. The germline V gene has CDR1 SEHNR and CDR2 FQNEAQ (reference sequence).

The V gene is TRBV10-3, the J gene TRBJ2-2; 11 bases are a match to TRBD2. The CDR3 extends over 17 amino acids. CDR1 ENHRY and CDR2 SYGVKD come from the germline V gene. Trimming removed 4 bases from V and 5 bases from J; junction bases left unmatched: 9. CDR3 sequence reads: CAISGLAGRGTTGELFF. CDR3 sequence (DNA): TGTGCCATCAGTGGACTAGCGGGACGAGGTACGACCGGGGAGCTGTTTTTT.

This clone is a singleton in its sample. J is TRBJ2-5 and V is TRBV9; 7 nucleotides align to TRBD1. CDR1 SGDLS and CDR2 YYNGEE come from the germline V gene. With 3 bases clipped from V and 5 bases from J, the junction kept 7 bases outside the gene matches. This CDR3 spans 14 amino acids. The CDR3 loop reads CASSAQGWGETQYF. As DNA, the CDR3 is TGTGCCAGCAGCGCACAGGGGTGGGGCGAGACCCAGTACTTC. Supplemented by reference TRBV9 and TRBJ2-5, the full variable domain reads DSGVTQTPKHLITATGQRVTLRCSPRSGDLSVYWYQQSLDQGLQFLIQYYNGEERAKGNILERFSAQQFPDLHSELNLSSLELGDSALYFCASSAQGWGETQYFGPGTRLLVL.

J is TRBJ1-2 and V is TRBV27, with a tentative D call TRBD1 (6 bases). V shed 0 bases and J shed 6 bases, with 14 bases lying between them. Germline V lookup: CDR1 MNHEY, CDR2 SMNVEV (reference sequence). The CDR3 runs to 15 residues. In DNA, the CDR3 is TGTGCCAGCAGTTTATCGCGCGCAGGGGCGGATGGCTACACCTTC. Amino acids: CASSLSRAGADGYTF.

Notes on this clone: This CDR3 is also generated by other DNA sequences in the sample. In DNA, the CDR3 is TGTGCCAGCAGCGTAGCTGGGGCAACTAATGAAAAACTGTTTTTT. Translating gives CASSVAGATNEKLFF. The chain has TRBV9 and TRBJ1-4; D remains ambiguous. The V gene's germline CDR1 is SGDLS and CDR2 YYNGEE. This CDR3 has 15 amino acids. The V and J ends lost 0 bases and 0 bases respectively, with 6 bases between them.

The chain couples TRBV5-6 to TRBJ2-7; D uncertain. CDR3 length equals 13 residues. V dropped 5 bases and J dropped 6 bases, with 15 bases sitting between them. Per germline, CDR1 SGHDT and CDR2 YYEEEE. The CDR3 is CASSPGDATEQYF. As DNA, the CDR3 is TGTGCCAGCAGTCCCGGCGATGCGACCGAGCAGTACTTC.

The chain joins TRBV11-2 to TRBJ2-4, with D perhaps being TRBD1 or TRBD2 (6 bases each). The CDR3 extends over 13 amino acids. Germline CDR1 reads SGHAT; CDR2 reads FQNNGV. V shed 5 bases and J shed 2 bases, with 7 bases lying between them. The CDR3, as DNA: TGTGCCAGCAGCCGGGGGCCCAAAAACATTCAGTACTTC. Amino acids: CASSRGPKNIQYF.

V is TRBV27 and J is TRBJ1-3, with 8 bases identical to TRBD1. Trimming cost V 5 bases and J 2 bases; bases outside gene matches: 5. Germline loops: CDR1 MNHEY, CDR2 SMNVEV (reference sequence). CDR3 length: 15 amino acids. CDR3 loop: CASSPGQGPGNTIYF. In nucleotides, the CDR3 is TGTGCCAGCAGTCCTGGACAGGGACCTGGAAACACCATATATTTT.

The chain combines TRBV28 with TRBJ2-2; a possible D gene is TRBD2 (6 bases). The V end was cut by 4 bases, the J end by 1 base, with 13 bases between. CDR1 MDHEN and CDR2 SYDVKM come from the germline V gene. CDR3 length equals 16 residues. CDR3 nucleotides: TGTGCCAGCAGTTCCTTAGCGGAGGTGAACACCGGGGAGCTGTTTTTT. Translating gives CASSSLAEVNTGELFF.

The rearrangement joins TRBV7-2 to TRBJ2-1; a possible D gene is TRBD2 (6 bases). The V and J ends lost 1 base and 4 bases respectively, with 14 bases between them. In germline, CDR1 is SGHTA, CDR2 FQGNSA. The CDR3 length is 16 residues. The CDR3 spells CASSLDPIAGYNEQFF. Written as DNA, the CDR3 is TGTGCCAGCAGCTTAGATCCAATTGCGGGGTACAATGAGCAGTTCTTC.

The rearrangement uses TRBV29-1 and TRBJ1-1; unclear D gene. With 7 bases removed from V and 7 bases from J, the gap between germline ends came to 16 bases. Germline CDR1 is SQVTM and CDR2 is ANQGSEA. This CDR3 spans 12 amino acids. CDR3 sequence reads: CSARGQELEAFF. CDR3 nucleotides: TGCAGCGCACGAGGGCAGGAACTTGAAGCTTTCTTT.

A single count supports this clone. The rearrangement joins TRBV6-1 to TRBJ1-2; possible D gene TRBD1, 6 bases. CDR1 and CDR2 from the germline V gene are MNHNS and SASEGT. The CDR3 contains 13 residues. Trimming took 6 bases from V and 4 from J, leaving 12 bases between them. The CDR3, as DNA: TGTGCCAGCAGGGAGACAGGTTCCTATGGCTACACCTTC. Residues: CASRETGSYGYTF.

The chain couples TRBV10-3 to TRBJ2-2, with 10 bases aligning to TRBD2. Germline assignment: CDR1 ENHRY and CDR2 SYGVKD. This CDR3 has 18 amino acids. V lost 4 bases and J lost 0; bases outside the gene matches: 8. The CDR3 DNA is TGTGCCATCAGTGCAATCCTAGCGGGAGATTCGAACACCGGGGAGCTGTTTTTT. Its protein is CAISAILAGDSNTGELFF.

Comment on this clone: A read error may be the cause here, since a much bigger clone is one base away. This rearrangement joins TRBV5-4 to TRBJ2-5; no firm D call. The J call may be in error: the DNA end matches TRBJ2-7 better. The CDR3 consists of 11 residues. Germline values: CDR1 SGHNT, CDR2 YYREEE (reference sequence). The CDR3 region is CASSSSYEQYF. DNA for the CDR3: TGTGCCAGCAGCTCTTCCTACGAGCAGTACTTC.

This chain's CDR3 is CASSAAGGLTYNEQFF. DNA of the CDR3: TGTGCCAGCAGCGCCGCGGGAGGGCTGACCTACAATGAGCAGTTCTTC. The rearrangement uses TRBV9 and TRBJ2-1; 9 bases align to TRBD2. The J segment lost 2 bases and the V segment lost 3 bases, leaving 6 bases of the junction unmatched. The V gene's germline CDR1 is SGDLS and CDR2 YYNGEE. The CDR3 consists of 16 residues.

The chain recombines TRBV29-1 with TRBJ2-7; unclear D gene. Germline V gene data show CDR1 as SQVTM and CDR2 as ANQGSEA. CDR3 length: 15 amino acids. Trimming took 7 bases from V and 1 from J, leaving 20 bases between them. CDR3 coding DNA: TGCAGCGCCGAAGGAGTGGCACTCGATTCCTACGAGCAGTACTTC. Amino acid sequence: CSAEGVALDSYEQYF.

V and J are TRBV6-5 and TRBJ2-1; 7 bases align to TRBD1. This CDR3 has 13 residues. Germline V gene data show CDR1 as MNHEY and CDR2 as SVGAGI. The junction had 3 bases not matched to a gene; V was cut back by 2 bases and J by 8 bases. The CDR3 DNA follows: TGTGCCAGCAGTTACCAGGGGGACGATGAGCAGTTCTTC. This sequence encodes CASSYQGDDEQFF.

This rearrangement joins TRBV28 to TRBJ1-3, with unresolved D. Trimming removed 2 bases from V and 0 bases from J, with 17 bases in between. CDR3 length: 18 amino acids. In germline, CDR1 is MDHEN, CDR2 SYDVKM. The CDR3 here is CASSLPLDVRSSGNTIYF. For the CDR3, the DNA is TGTGCCAGCAGTTTACCCCTGGACGTGCGGAGCTCTGGAAACACCATATATTTT.

The J gene is TRBJ2-3, the V gene TRBV7-9; possible D gene TRBD2, 5 bases. Germline V gene lookup returns CDR1 SEHNR and CDR2 FQNEAQ (reference sequence). The CDR3 length is 14 residues. The V gene lost 8 bases and the J gene lost 6 bases, with 18 bases spanning the gap. CDR3 in amino acids: CASPGGSGWDTQYF. The CDR3 DNA follows: TGTGCCAGCCCCGGCGGGTCCGGGTGGGATACGCAGTATTTT.

The rearrangement joins TRBV5-1 to TRBJ2-3, with 16 nucleotides matching TRBD2. There are 18 residues in the CDR3. Germline CDR1 is SGHRS and CDR2 is YFSETQ. Germline trimming cut 3 bases from V and 5 bases from J; bases unmatched to any gene: 9. The CDR3 DNA is TGCGCCAGCAGCTCGGAGGGACTAGCGGGAGGGCCGGAAGATACGCAGTATTTT. Protein product: CASSSEGLAGGPEDTQYF. The full variable domain, completed using reference TRBV5-1 and TRBJ2-3, is KAGVTQTPRYLIKTRGQQVTLSCSPISGHRSVSWYQQTPGQGLQFLFEYFSETQRNKGNFPGRFSGRQFSNSRSEMNVSTLELGDSALYLCASSSEGLAGGPEDTQYFGPGTRLTVL.

The chain recombines TRBV7-8 with TRBJ2-1; 14 bases fit TRBD2. The CDR3 extends over 15 amino acids. Germline V gene lookup returns CDR1 SGHVS and CDR2 FQNEAQ. Trimming cost V 5 bases and J 7 bases; bases outside gene matches: 4. CDR3 in DNA: TGTGCCAGCAGCCGGGGGACTAGCGGGAGTAATGAGCAGTTCTTC. Its translation: CASSRGTSGSNEQFF. The variable domain in full, completed from reference TRBV7-8 and TRBJ2-1, reads GAGVSQSPRYKVAKRGQDVALRCDPISGHVSLFWYQQALGQGPEFLTYFQNEAQLDKSGLPSDRFFAERPEGSVSTLKIQRTQQEDSAVYLCASSRGTSGSNEQFFGPGTRLTVL.

On this clone: Other DNA sequences in this specimen translate into the identical CDR3. V and J are TRBV4-1 and TRBJ1-3; D unclear. Trimming stripped 0 bases from V and 7 bases from J, with 7 bases between. The CDR3 spans 13 residues. Germline V gene lookup returns CDR1 MGHRA and CDR2 YSYEKL. The CDR3 sequence is CASSQDSGNTIYF. Here the CDR3 DNA reads TGCGCCAGCAGCCAAGACAGCGGGAACACCATATATTTT.

A note on this clone: In the same sample, other DNA sequences code for this CDR3. The V gene is TRBV10-3, the J gene TRBJ1-1; no firm D call. Trimming cost V 4 bases and J 0 bases, with 6 bases left between them. There are 13 residues in the CDR3. CDR1 ENHRY and CDR2 SYGVKD come from the germline V gene. The CDR3 DNA follows: TGTGCCATCAGTGGGGTACTGAACACTGAAGCTTTCTTT. This sequence encodes CAISGVLNTEAFF.